The following is a T cell receptor beta chain sequence with its context. As yet, its antigen is unknown. Just one base apart from a much larger clone, this may be a read error. The source of the sample is a study of response to subunit inactivated influenza vaccine. Overall study results and limits: T cells newly recruited by each seasonal influenza vaccination are few, the authors suggested.

TCRdb analysed the RT-PCR reads with MiXCR anew, one entry per CDR3 protein. The data hold roughly 180,000 distinct CDR3 sequences, with about 9.3% observed a single time. The CDR3 extends over 15 amino acids. The receptor's source is a man aged 45-65 years who received an inactivated influenza vaccine. This sequence joins TRBV12-3 or TRBV12-4 and TRBJ2-2, with 8 bases that match TRBD2. The sequencing here drew on non-naive T cells sorted from PBMCs, taken on the day of vaccination. CDR3 region: CACSFSGRATGELFF. The CDR3 nucleotides are TGTGCCTGCAGTTTCTCCGGGAGGGCCACCGGGGAGCTGTTTTTT.